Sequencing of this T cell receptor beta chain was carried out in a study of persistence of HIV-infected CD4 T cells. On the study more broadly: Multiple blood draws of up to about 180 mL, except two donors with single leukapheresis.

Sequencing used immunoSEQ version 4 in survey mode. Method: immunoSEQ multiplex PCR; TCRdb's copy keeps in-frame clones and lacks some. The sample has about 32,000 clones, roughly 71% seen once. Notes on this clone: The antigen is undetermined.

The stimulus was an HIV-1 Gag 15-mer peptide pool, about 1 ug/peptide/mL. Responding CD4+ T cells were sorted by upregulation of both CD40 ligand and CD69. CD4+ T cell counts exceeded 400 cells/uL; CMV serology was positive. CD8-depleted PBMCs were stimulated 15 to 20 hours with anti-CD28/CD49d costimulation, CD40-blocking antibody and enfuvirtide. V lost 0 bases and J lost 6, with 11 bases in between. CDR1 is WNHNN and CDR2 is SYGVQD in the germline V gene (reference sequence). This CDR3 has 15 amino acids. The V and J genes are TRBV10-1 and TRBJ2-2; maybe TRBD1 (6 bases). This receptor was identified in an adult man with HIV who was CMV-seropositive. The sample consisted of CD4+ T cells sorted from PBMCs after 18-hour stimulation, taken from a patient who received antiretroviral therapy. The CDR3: CASSESGHLPGELFF. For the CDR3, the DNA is TGCGCCAGCAGTGAGTCGGGACACCTCCCCGGGGAGCTGTTTTTT.